Sequencing of this T cell receptor beta chain was carried out in a study of circulating and synovial CD4+ cells in juvenile arthritis. TCRdb's copy holds only in-frame clones and misses some; the assay was immunoSEQ multiplex PCR. The sample has about 3,800 clones, around 83% seen once. Sequenced material: CD4+ T cells from synovial fluid. This TCR derives from a human donor with juvenile idiopathic arthritis.

The CDR3 here is CASSEWAGHHF. The CDR3 region has the DNA TGTGCCAGCAGTGAATGGGCAGGGCATCATTTT. The chain recombines TRBV6-1 with TRBJ1-5, with a possible D match to TRBD1 (5 bases). The CDR3 extends over 11 amino acids. Trimming left V 2 bases short and J 16 bases short, with 12 bases between. Germline V lookup: CDR1 MNHNS, CDR2 SASEGT.